This T cell receptor beta chain was identified during a study of response to subunit inactivated influenza vaccine. TCRdb redid the calling of the RT-PCR reads with MiXCR, one entry per CDR3 protein. The repertoire holds roughly 520,000 distinct CDR3 sequences, with roughly 25% as singletons. Study-wide points: The authors put forward the suggestion that each seasonal influenza vaccination may bring in only a limited number of new T cells.

Remarks on this clonotype: Its antigen is not identified.

Germline values: CDR1 SGHTA, CDR2 FQGNSA. With 1 base removed from V and 6 bases from J, the gap between germline ends came to 6 bases. The CDR3 sequence is 12 residues long. The chain combines TRBV7-2 with TRBJ1-1; D gene uncertain. Sequenced material: CD4+ T cells sorted from PBMCs, taken 4 to 6 days after vaccination. This receptor was obtained from a man aged 45-65 years who received an inactivated influenza vaccine. The CDR3 DNA sequence: TGTGCCAGCAGCTTAGTTTCTTCTGAAGCTTTCTTT. Its protein product is CASSLVSSEAFF. The variable domain in full, completed from reference TRBV7-2 and TRBJ1-1, reads GAGVSQSPSNKVTEKGKDVELRCDPISGHTALYWYRQSLGQGLEFLIYFQGNSAPDKSGLPSDRFSAERTGGSVSTLTIQRTQQEDSAVYLCASSLVSSEAFFGQGTRLTVV.